This T cell receptor beta chain emerged from a study of cytomegalovirus exposure and HLA in healthy donors (dated by TCRdb to 2015 to 2018). With regard to the full study: An earlier analysis of some 550 of the donors reported more than 250 Gb of sequence data and roughly 100 million unique TCR beta sequences from some 180 million T cells. Of the approximately 400 genotyped donors, around 81% fell in the genetic ancestry cluster associated with self-reported Caucasian donors. Five DR-DQ haplotypes were handled as single units for association and clustering because linkage in the cohort was strong. Typing coverage varied by locus: about 620-630 donors for A, B, C, DRB1 and DQB1; 500 to 550 for DQA1; over 600 for DPA1; roughly 450 for DPB1. The study aimed to test whether cataloging public T cell receptors could reveal signatures of past pathogen exposure. Class I and class II HLA loci were covered by the typing at four-digit resolution. Among roughly 370 genotyped donors of the cohort, an average of approximately 240,000 unique TCR beta nucleotide sequences were sequenced per donor, around 20% of them non-productive. In addition to the first cohort of 650 to 750 subjects, a separate validation cohort of under 150 different subjects was used. To predict cytomegalovirus infection status, the study brought together high-throughput TCR immunosequencing, statistical association of individual TCRs with disease status, and machine learning. An earlier analysis of around 540 of the donors applied high-throughput TCR beta sequencing to assess whether each TCR beta V gene segment acted as functional or pseudogenic. Donor age, sex, ethnicity and CMV serostatus were compiled together with the repertoire data. In the later analysis, no new phenotypic data were used to find candidate immune exposures; instead, reliance was placed on TCR beta sequences and their occurrence across donors. Genome-wide SNP genotypes for about 55% of the 666 donors were used in a later genetic analysis, which treated that subset as a discovery cohort. All discovery cohort repertoires had been generated using a single sequencing platform. The study used immunosequencing to profile the T cell repertoires of approximately 630 subjects and linked those repertoires to cytomegalovirus serostatus. To study patterns of TCR occurrence, a later analysis re-analyzed previously published TCR beta repertoires from several hundred donors and added high-resolution HLA genotyping. An early release that covered around 590 HLA-typed donors contained approximately 300 gigabases of sequencing data and roughly 84 million unique TCR sequences. The research as a whole found: A later analysis reported that several top co-occurrence clusters appeared linked to parvovirus B19, influenza, CMV and Epstein-Barr virus. CMV serostatus was the only immune exposure information available for the cohort. In a later genetic analysis, a missense DCLRE1C variant was associated with V-gene and J-gene trimming of TCR beta chains, and the association was replicated in an independent cohort. Linkage disequilibrium might explain the correlated functional status among segregating V segments, but an unknown experimental factor could not be ruled out. Three of the identified cytomegalovirus-associated TCR beta chains were confirmed in vitro to be specific for cytomegalovirus antigens. Presence/absence analyses assumed roughly uniform sequencing depth across donors, an assumption that may not hold. A later analysis found that TCR association rates varied across HLA loci, with DRB1 alleles showing the most associated TCRs and HLA-C alleles the fewest. In a later analysis, over 15,000 TCR beta sequences were associated with specific HLA alleles at a false discovery rate of 0.05. The cohort was sequenced for TCR beta chains only, and without alpha or paired-chain data the features that could be detected were limited. In an earlier analysis of a few hundred of the donors, most TCR beta V segments were observed in productive rearrangements about 87% or about 30% of the time, broadly matching IMGT annotations. Because HLA typing was unavailable for some donors at each locus, only the typed subset was used in association tests. Compared with equally common non-associated chains, HLA-associated TCR beta chains in a later analysis were more clonally expanded and had lower generation probabilities. In a later analysis, most CMV-associated TCR beta chains were found to appear HLA-restricted, with HLA associations seemingly driven largely by CMV exposure. In a later genetic analysis, fewer N-insertions in productive TCRs were reported among donors in an Asian-associated ancestry cluster than the roughly 670-donor mean. Because the 87-base-pair reads could not distinguish some IMGT-functional V segments, including TRBV6-2 and TRBV6-3, those segments were excluded. In the study, around 160 TCR beta chains were listed as associated with cytomegalovirus. In both the original and validation cohorts, the classifier was reported to diagnose cytomegalovirus status with high specificity and sensitivity. Roughly 17 rarely observed V segments, including chromosome 9 orphons, were excluded from the earlier analysis of some 590 of the donors because counts were too low. A group of highly shared sequence variants was considered likely to be a technical artifact of the sequencing pipeline. The authors suggested that the approach could potentially be generalized to other disease states and immunological phenotypes. While some public TCRs were present in many individuals, most TCR sequences turned up only very rarely across donors. A further reported finding was that TCR beta sequences accurately predicted the HLA-A and HLA-B alleles for most subjects in the first cohort. When HLA alleles, especially DR and DQ, strongly co-occurred, TCR associations were difficult to assign to individual alleles.

As concerns this clone: This clone's antigen is unknown. One base away there is no much larger clone; base qualities are not given.

The germline V gene supplies CDR1 MNHNS and CDR2 SASEGT. Reading from cysteine to phenylalanine, the CDR3 counts 11 amino acids. Just CDR3 DNA is preserved here, 33 bases in frame from base 1. V is reduced by 11 bases and J by 6 bases, leaving a spacing of 13 bases between them. The cohort consisted of 600 to 700 healthy bone marrow donors. All cohort members were sampled while nominally healthy, although unrecorded immune exposures were likely present. The donor was CMV seropositive and belonged to the group of 250 to 350 seropositive cohort members. Each donor provided a peripheral blood sample, and peripheral blood mononuclear cells were used for TCR beta sequencing. Genomic DNA extraction from the blood cell samples was performed with the Qiagen DNeasy Blood Extraction Kit. Libraries were constructed by the immunoSEQ multiplex PCR assay. A mixture of 60 forward primers for TCR Vbeta segments and 13 reverse primers for TCR Jbeta segments was used in the multiplex PCR. Amplification of the CDR3 region of rearranged TCR beta genes was performed with a multiplex PCR assay on genomic DNA. The Illumina HiSeq System was used to sequence the amplified TCR beta libraries as 87-base-pair reads. In the source study's methods: A later analysis counted approximately 76 million unique TCR beta chains across the 600 to 850 repertoires, and about 10 million of these chains were shared by at least two donors. To remove PCR and sequencing errors, raw reads were error-corrected and collapsed into unique sequences using a nearest-neighbor algorithm that merged closely related sequences. CDR3 sequences were aligned to IMGT reference sequences to assign V, D and J gene segments. For a sequence to be retained, a match of at least six nucleotides to both a V gene segment and a J gene segment was required. Rearrangements were called productive when the CDR3 lacked stop codons and stayed in frame with V and J; all others were non-productive. Following IMGT convention, CDR3 was defined as the stretch from the second conserved V-encoded cysteine up to the conserved J-encoded phenylalanine. The earlier analysis of fewer than 750 of the donors excluded sequences that lacked an unambiguous match to a single V gene segment. An earlier analysis of fewer than 750 of the donors classified V segments as functional when productive rearrangements were above 56.7% and as segregating when the standard deviation between donors was above 5%. A statistical classification framework was built for diagnosing cytomegalovirus status from the catalog of TCR beta chain sequences. V and J gene assignment, in a later analysis, came from comparing TCR nucleotide sequences with IMGT/GENE-DB human TR gene sequences. The TCRdist pipeline was used in a later analysis to assign CDR3 sequences and most-parsimonious VDJ recombination scenarios. In a later analysis, every TCR beta chain was defined by the combination of its CDR3 amino acid sequence and its V-gene family, and reads without a unique V-gene family were dropped. To address suspected cross-contamination and a sequencing artifact, a later analysis removed over 500 highly shared, low-generation-probability nucleotide sequences. A later analysis calculated a clonal expansion index for each public chain from normalized within-repertoire ranks of inferred template counts. A later analysis computed generation probabilities with a VDJ recombination model fitted to out-of-frame rearrangements, and checked the results against IGoR. A later analysis scored TCR-TCR, TCR-HLA and TCR-CMV co-occurrence with hypergeometric tests, applying a repertoire-size bias correction to TCR pairs. False discovery rates were estimated in a later analysis by permuting HLA or CMV assignments 20 times. In a later analysis, co-occurring TCRs were grouped using DBSCAN, with TCRdist sequence similarity added in when clustering inside HLA-allele-positive subsets. Repertoires with fewer than 30,000 or more than 120,000 public chains, plus five repertoires with anomalous nucleotide sharing, were excluded from co-occurrence clustering. Imported from immuneACCESS, the table was reduced by TCRdb to in-frame sequences with V and J called. These copies leave out some clones; in studies compared against another copy, an unresolved V gene accounts for under half, and the cause of the remainder is not known. V and J calls and clone size are those listed in that table; D and trimming were worked out from the DNA. The sample includes 80,000 or so clones, with approximately 62% observed a single time. Of the sample, about 4.7% is held by the ten largest clones.

The rearrangement joined TRBV6-1 to TRBJ1-1; no D gene call is confident. The sequence came from a male donor in good health and CMV-seropositive. Sequencing was carried out using PBMCs. Here is the DNA: TGTGCCCTACTTCGCATCTCTGAAGCTTTCTTT. Translated, this gives CALLRISEAFF.